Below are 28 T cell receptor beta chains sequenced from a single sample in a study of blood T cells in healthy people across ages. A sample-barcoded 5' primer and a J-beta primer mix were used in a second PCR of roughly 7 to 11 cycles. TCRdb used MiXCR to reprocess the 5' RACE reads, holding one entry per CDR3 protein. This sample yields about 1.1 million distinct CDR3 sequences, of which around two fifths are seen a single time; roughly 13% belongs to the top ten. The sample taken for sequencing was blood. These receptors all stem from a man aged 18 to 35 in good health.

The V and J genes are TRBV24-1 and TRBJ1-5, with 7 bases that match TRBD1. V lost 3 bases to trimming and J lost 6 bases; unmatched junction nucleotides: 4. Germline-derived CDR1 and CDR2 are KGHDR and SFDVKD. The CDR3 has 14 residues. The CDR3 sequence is CATSDGDRVQPQHF. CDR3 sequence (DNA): TGTGCCACCAGTGATGGAGACAGGGTTCAGCCCCAGCATTTT.

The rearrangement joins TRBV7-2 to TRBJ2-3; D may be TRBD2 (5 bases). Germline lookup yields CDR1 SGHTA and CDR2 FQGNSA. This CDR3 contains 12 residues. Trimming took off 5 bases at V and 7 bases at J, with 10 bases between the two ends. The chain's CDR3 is CASSQSDYTQYF. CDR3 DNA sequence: TGTGCCAGCAGCCAATCGGACTATACGCAGTATTTT.

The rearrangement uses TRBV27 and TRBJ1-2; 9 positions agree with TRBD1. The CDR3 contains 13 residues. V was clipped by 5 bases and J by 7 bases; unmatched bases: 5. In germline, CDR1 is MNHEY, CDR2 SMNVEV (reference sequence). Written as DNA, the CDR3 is TGTGCCAGCAGTGCCGGGACAGGGCGTGGCTACACCTTC. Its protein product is CASSAGTGRGYTF.

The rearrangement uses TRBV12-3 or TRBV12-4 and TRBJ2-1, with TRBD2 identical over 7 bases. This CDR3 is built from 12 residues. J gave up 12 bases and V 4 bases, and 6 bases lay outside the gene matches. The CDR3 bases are TGTGCCAGCAGTTCGACGGGACTACCGCAGTTCTTC. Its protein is CASSSTGLPQFF.

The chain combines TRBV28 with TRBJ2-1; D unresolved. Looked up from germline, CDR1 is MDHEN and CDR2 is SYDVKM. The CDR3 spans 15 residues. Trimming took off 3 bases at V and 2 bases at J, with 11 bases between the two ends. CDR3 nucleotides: TGTGCCAGCAGTTTGCAGCCCGCCACCTACAATGAGCAGTTCTTC. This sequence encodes CASSLQPATYNEQFF. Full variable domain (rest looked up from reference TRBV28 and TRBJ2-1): DVKVTQSSRYLVKRTGEKVFLECVQDMDHENMFWYRQDPGLGLRLIYFSYDVKMKEKGDIPEGYSVSREKKERFSLILESASTNQTSMYLCASSLQPATYNEQFFGPGTRLTVL.

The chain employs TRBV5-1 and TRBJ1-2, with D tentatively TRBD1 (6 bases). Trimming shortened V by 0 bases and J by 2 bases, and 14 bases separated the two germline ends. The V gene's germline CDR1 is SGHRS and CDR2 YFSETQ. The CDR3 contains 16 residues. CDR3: CASSLGATGTNYGYTF. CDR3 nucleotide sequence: TGCGCCAGCAGCTTGGGGGCCACTGGGACAAACTATGGCTACACCTTC.

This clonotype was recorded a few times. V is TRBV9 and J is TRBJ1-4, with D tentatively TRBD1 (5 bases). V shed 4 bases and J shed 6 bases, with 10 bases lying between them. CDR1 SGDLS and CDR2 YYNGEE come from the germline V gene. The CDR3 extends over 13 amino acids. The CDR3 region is CASSKGTDEKLFF. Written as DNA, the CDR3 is TGTGCCAGCAGCAAAGGGACGGATGAAAAACTGTTTTTT.

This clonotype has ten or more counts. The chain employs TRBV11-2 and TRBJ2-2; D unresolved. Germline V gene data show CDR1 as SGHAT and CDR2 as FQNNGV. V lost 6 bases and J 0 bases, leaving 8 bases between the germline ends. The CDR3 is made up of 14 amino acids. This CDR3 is CASSLSSNTGELFF. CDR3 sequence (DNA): TGTGCCAGCAGTCTCAGTTCGAACACCGGGGAGCTGTTTTTT.

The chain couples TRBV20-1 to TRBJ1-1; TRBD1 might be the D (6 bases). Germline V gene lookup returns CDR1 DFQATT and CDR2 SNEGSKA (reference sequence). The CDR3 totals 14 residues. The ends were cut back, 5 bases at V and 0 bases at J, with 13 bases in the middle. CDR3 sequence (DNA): TGCAGTGCTGACAGGAGGATCATGAACACTGAAGCTTTCTTT. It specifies CSADRRIMNTEAFF.

CDR3 coding DNA: TGCAGTGCTAGAGATAGGTACAGGCGGAACTATGGCTACACCTTC. Its translation is CSARDRYRRNYGYTF. The chain employs TRBV20-1 and TRBJ1-2, with D maybe TRBD1 (5 bases). V dropped 0 bases and J dropped 2 bases, with 13 bases sitting between them. Germline V CDR1 and CDR2: DFQATT, SNEGSKA (reference sequence). The CDR3 extends over 15 amino acids.

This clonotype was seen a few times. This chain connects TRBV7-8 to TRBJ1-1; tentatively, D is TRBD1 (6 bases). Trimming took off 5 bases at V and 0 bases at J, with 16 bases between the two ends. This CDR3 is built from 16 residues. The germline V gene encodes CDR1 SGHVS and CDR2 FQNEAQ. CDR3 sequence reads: CASSNPRTGMNTEAFF. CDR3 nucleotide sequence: TGTGCCAGCAGCAACCCGAGAACAGGGATGAACACTGAAGCTTTCTTT.

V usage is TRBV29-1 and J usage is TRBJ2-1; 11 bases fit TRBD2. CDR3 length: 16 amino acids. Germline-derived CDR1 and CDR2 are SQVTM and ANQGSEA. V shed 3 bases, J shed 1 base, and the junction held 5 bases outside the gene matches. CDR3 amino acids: CSVDGRLAGSYNEQFF. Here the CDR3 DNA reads TGCAGCGTTGATGGTAGACTAGCGGGATCCTACAATGAGCAGTTCTTC.

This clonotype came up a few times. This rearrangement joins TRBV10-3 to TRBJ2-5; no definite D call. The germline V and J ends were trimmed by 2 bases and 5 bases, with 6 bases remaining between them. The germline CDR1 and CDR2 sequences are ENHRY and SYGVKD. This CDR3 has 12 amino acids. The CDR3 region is CAISEVDETQYF. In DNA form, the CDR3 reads TGTGCCATCAGTGAGGTGGATGAGACCCAGTACTTC.

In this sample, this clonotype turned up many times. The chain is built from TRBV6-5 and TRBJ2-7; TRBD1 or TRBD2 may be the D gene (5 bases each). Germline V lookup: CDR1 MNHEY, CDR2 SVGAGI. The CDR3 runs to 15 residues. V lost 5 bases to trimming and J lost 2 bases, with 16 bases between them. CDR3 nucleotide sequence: TGTGCCAGCAGTCAGAGACAGACTACCGCCTACGAGCAGTACTTC. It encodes CASSQRQTTAYEQYF.

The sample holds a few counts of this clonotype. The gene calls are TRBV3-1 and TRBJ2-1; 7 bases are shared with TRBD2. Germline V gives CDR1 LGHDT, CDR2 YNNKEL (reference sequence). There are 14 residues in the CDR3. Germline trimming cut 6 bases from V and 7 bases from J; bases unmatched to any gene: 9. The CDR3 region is CASRRRGNENEQFF. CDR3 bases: TGTGCCAGCAGGAGGCGGGGGAATGAAAATGAGCAGTTCTTC.

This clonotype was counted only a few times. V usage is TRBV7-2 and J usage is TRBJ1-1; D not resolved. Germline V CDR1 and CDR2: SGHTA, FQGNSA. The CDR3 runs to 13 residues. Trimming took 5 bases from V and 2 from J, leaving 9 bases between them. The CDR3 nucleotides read TGTGCCAGCAGCCTCCTACCTAACACTGAAGCTTTCTTT. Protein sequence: CASSLLPNTEAFF.

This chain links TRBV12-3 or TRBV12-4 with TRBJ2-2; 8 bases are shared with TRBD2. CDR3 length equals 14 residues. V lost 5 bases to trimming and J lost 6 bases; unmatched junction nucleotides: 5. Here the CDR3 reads CASSPRGLAGELFF. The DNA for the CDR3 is TGTGCCAGCAGTCCTAGGGGACTAGCCGGGGAGCTGTTTTTT.

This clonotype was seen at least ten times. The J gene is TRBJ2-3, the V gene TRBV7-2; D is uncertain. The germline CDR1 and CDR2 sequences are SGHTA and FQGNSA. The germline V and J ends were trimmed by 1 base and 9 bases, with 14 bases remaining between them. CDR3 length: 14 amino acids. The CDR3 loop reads CASSLVSDGGTQYF. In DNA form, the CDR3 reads TGTGCCAGCAGCTTAGTTTCTGATGGTGGAACGCAGTATTTT.

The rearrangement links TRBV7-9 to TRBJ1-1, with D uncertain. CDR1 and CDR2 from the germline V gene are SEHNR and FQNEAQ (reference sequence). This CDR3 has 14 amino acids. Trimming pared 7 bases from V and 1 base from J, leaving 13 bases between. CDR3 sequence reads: CASNDRWGNTEAFF. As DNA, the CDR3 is TGTGCCAGCAACGATAGGTGGGGGAACACTGAAGCTTTCTTT.

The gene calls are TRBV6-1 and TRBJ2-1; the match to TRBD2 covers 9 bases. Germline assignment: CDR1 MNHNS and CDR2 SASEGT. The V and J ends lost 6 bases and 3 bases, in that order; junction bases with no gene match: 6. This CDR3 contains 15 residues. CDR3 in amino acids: CASRKTSGVYNEQFF. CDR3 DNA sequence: TGTGCCAGCAGGAAGACTAGCGGAGTCTACAATGAGCAGTTCTTC.

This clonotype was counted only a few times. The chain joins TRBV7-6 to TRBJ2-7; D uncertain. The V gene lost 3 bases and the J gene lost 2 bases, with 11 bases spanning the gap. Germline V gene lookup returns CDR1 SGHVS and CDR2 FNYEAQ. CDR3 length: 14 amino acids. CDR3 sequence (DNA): TGTGCCAGCAGCTTGGGTACGAACGCCTACGAGCAGTACTTC. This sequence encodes CASSLGTNAYEQYF.

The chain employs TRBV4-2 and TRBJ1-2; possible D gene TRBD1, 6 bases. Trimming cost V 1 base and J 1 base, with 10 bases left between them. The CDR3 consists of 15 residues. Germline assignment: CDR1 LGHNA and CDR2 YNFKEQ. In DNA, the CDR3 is TGTGCCAGCAGCCAAGTGACAGGACTTAACTATGGCTACACCTTC. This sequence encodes CASSQVTGLNYGYTF.

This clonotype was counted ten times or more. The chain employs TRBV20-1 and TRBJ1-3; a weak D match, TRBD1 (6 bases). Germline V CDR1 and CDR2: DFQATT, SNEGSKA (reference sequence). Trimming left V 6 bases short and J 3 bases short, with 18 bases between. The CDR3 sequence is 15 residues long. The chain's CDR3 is CSATGIEAYGNTIYF. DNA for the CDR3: TGCAGTGCAACAGGGATTGAAGCTTATGGAAACACCATATATTTT.

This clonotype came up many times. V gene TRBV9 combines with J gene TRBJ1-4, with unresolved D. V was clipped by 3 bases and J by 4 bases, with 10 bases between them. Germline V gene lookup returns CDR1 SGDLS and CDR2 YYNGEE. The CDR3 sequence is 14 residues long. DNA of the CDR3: TGTGCCAGCAGCGCCGAAGGGCGTAATGAAAAACTGTTTTTT. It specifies CASSAEGRNEKLFF.

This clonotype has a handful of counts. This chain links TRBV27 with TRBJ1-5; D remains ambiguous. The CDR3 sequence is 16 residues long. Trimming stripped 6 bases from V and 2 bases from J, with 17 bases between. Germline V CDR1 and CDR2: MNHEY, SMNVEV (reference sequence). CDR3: CASSRDPAVGNQPQHF. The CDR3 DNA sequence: TGTGCCAGCAGCCGAGACCCAGCGGTCGGCAATCAGCCCCAGCATTTT.

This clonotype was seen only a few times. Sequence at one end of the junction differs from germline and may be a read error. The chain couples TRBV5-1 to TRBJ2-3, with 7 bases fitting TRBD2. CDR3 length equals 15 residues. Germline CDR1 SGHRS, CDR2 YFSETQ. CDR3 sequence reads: CASSLGAGITDTQYF. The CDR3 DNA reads TGCGCCAGCAGTTTGGGAGCGGGGATCACAGATACGCAGTATTTT.

Here the CDR3 reads CSARDASSGGRDEQFF. CDR3 nucleotides: TGCAGTGCTAGGGATGCGTCCTCGGGCGGACGCGATGAGCAGTTCTTC. The chain joins TRBV20-1 to TRBJ2-1; D is unresolved. Germline CDR1 and CDR2: DFQATT and SNEGSKA (reference sequence). The CDR3 totals 16 residues. The V gene lost 3 bases and the J gene lost 8 bases, with 23 bases spanning the gap.

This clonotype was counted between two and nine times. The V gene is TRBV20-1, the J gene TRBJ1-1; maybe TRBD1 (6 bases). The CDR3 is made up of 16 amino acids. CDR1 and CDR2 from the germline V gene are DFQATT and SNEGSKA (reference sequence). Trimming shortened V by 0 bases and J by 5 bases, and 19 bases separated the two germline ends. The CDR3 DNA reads TGCAGTGCTAGAGAGCCCCTAGGGGGGGAAGGAACTGAAGCTTTCTTT. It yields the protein CSAREPLGGEGTEAFF.